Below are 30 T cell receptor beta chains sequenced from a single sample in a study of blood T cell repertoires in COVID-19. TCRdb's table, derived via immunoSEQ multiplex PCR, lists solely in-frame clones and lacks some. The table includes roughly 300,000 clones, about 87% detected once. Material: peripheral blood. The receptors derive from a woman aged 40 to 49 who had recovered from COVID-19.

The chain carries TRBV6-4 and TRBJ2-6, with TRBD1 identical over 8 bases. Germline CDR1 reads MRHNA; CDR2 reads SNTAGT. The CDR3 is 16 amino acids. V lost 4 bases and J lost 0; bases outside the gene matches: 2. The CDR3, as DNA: TGTGCCAGCAGTGGGGGACAGGCCTCTGGGGCCAACGTCCTGACTTTC. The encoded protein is CASSGGQASGANVLTF.

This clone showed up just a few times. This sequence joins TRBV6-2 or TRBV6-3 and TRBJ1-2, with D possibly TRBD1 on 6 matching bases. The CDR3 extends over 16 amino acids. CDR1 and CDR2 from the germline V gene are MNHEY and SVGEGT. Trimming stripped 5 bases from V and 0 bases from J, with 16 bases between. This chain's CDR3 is CASSGGSHVSNYGYTF. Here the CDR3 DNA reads TGTGCCAGCAGTGGGGGCAGTCATGTCTCTAACTATGGCTACACCTTC.

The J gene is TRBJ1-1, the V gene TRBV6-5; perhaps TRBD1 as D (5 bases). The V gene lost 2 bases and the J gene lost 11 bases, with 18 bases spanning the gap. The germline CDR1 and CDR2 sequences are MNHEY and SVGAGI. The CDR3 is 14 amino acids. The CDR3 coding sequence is TGTGCCAGCAGTTACAGGGAAGGGGATGGTTCGGCTTTCTTT. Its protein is CASSYREGDGSAFF.

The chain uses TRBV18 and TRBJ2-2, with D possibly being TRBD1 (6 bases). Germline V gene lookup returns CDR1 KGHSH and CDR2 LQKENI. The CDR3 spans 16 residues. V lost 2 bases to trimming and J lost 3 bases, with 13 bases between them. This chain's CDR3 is CASSPAGGLHTGELFF. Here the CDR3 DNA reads TGTGCCAGCTCACCAGCTGGGGGCCTGCACACCGGGGAGCTGTTTTTT. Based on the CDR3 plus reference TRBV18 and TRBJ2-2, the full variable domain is NAGVMQNPRHLVRRRGQEARLRCSPMKGHSHVYWYRQLPEEGLKFMVYLQKENIIDESGMPKERFSAEFPKEGPSILRIQQVVRGDSAAYFCASSPAGGLHTGELFFGEGSRLTVL.

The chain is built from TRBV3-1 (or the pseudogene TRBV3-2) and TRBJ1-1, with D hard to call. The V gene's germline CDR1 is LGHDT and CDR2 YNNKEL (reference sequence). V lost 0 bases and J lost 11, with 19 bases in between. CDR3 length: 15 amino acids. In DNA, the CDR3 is TGTGCCAGCAGCCAAGAGGGCACTCGCATTACGGGGGCTTTCTTT. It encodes CASSQEGTRITGAFF.

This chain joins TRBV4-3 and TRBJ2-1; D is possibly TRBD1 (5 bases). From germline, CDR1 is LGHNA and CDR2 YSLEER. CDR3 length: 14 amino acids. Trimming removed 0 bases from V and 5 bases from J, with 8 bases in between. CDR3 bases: TGCGCCAGCAGCCAAGAAGACAGTAACAATGAGCAGTTCTTC. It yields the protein CASSQEDSNNEQFF.

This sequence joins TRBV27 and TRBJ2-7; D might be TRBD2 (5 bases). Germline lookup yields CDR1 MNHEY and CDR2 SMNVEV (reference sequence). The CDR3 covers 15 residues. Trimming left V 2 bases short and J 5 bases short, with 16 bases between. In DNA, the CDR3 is TGTGCCAGCAGTTTAGGGAGCGTAACGGGGAACGAGCAGTACTTC. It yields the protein CASSLGSVTGNEQYF.

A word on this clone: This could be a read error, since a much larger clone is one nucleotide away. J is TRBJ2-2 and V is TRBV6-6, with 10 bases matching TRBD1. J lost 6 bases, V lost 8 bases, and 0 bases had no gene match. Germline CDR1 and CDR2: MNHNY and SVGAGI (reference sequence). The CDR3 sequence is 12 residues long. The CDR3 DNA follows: TGTGCCAGCGGACAGGGGGCCGGGGAGCTGTTTTTT. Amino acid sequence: CASGQGAGELFF.

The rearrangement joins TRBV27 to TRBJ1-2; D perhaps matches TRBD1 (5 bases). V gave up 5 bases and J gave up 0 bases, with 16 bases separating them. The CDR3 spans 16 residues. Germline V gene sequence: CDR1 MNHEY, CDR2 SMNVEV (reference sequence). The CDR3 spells CASSPSWGAANYGYTF. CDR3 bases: TGTGCCAGCAGTCCCTCGTGGGGCGCCGCTAACTATGGCTACACCTTC.

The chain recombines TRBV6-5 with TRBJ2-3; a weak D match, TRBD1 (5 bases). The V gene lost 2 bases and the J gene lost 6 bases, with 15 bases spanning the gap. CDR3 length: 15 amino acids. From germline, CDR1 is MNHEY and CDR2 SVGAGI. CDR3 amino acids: CASSYTSGQGDTQYF. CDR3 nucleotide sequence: TGTGCCAGCAGTTACACGTCCGGCCAGGGCGATACGCAGTATTTT.

The CDR3 here is CASSSDRGNTIYF. As DNA, the CDR3 is TGTGCCAGCAGCTCGGACAGGGGAAACACCATATATTTT. This chain links TRBV7-3 with TRBJ1-3, with 7 bases aligning to TRBD1. The CDR3 has 13 residues. J gave up 4 bases and V 4 bases, and 1 base lay outside the gene matches. The germline CDR1 and CDR2 sequences are SGHTA and FQGTGA.

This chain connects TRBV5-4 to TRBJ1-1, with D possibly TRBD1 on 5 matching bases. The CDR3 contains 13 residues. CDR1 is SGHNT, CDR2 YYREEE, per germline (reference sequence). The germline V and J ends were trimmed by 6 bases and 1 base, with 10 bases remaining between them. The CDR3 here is CASTDTGNTEAFF. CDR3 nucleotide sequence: TGTGCCAGCACGGACACGGGGAACACTGAAGCTTTCTTT.

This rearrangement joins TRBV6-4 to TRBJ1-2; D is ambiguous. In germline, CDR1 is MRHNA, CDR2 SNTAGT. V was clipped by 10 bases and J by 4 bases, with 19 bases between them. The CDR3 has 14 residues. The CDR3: CANPARGEGYGYTF. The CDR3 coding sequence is TGTGCCAACCCAGCACGCGGGGAGGGCTATGGCTACACCTTC.

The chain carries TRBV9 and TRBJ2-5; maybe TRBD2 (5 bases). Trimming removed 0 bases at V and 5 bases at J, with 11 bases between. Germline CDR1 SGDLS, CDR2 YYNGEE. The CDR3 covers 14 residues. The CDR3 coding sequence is TGTGCCAGCAGCGTAGGGGGTCGCGGGGAGACCCAGTACTTC. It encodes CASSVGGRGETQYF.

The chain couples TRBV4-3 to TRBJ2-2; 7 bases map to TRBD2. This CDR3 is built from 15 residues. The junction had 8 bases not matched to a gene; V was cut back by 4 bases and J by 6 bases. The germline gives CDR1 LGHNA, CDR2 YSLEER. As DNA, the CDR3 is TGCGCCAGCAGCCGCGGGGGAATAGGTCCCGGGGAGCTGTTTTTT. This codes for CASSRGGIGPGELFF.

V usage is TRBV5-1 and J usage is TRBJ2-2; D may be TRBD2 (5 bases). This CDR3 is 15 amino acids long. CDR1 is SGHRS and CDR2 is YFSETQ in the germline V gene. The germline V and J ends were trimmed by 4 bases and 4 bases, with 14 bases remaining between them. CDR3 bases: TGCGCCAGCAGCATGAGGGCCACCCCCACCGGGGAGCTGTTTTTT. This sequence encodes CASSMRATPTGELFF.

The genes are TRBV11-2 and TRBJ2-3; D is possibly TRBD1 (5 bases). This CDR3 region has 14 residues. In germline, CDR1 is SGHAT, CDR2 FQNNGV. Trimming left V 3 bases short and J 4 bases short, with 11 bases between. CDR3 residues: CASSFRRVSDTQYF. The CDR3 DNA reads TGTGCCAGCAGCTTCCGCAGGGTTTCAGATACGCAGTATTTT.

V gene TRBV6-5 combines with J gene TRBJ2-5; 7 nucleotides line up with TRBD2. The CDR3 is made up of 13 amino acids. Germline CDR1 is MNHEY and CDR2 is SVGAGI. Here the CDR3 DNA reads TGTCACCCGGGGGGTGGGCCTCAAGAGACCCAGTACTTC. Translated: CHPGGGPQETQYF.

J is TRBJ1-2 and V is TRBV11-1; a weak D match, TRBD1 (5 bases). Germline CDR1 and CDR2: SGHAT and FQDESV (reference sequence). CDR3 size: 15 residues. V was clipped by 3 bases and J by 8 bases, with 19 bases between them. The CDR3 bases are TGTGCCAGCAGCTTGGGCAGGGCAGGCCTTCGAGGCTACACCTTC. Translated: CASSLGRAGLRGYTF.

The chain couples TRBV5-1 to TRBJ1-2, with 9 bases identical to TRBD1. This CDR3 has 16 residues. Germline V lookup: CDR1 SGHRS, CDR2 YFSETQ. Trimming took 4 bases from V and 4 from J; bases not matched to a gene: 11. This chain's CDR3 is CASSLGQGLNIYGYTF. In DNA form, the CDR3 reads TGCGCCAGCAGCCTCGGACAGGGGCTAAACATCTATGGCTACACCTTC.

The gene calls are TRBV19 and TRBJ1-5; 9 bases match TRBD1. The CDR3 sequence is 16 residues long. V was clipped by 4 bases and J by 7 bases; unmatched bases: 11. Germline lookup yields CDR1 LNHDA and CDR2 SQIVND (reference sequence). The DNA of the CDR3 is TGTGCCAGTAGTACGGTGGGACAGGGCCTAGGGCAGCCCCAGCATTTT. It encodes CASSTVGQGLGQPQHF.

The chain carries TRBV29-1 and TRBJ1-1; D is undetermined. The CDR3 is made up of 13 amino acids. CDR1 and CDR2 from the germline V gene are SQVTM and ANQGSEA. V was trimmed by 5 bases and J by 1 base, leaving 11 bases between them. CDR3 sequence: CSVSLTSNTEAFF. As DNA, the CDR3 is TGCAGCGTTAGTTTGACTTCGAACACTGAAGCTTTCTTT. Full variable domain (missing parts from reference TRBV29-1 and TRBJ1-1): SAVISQKPSRDICQRGTSLTIQCQVDSQVTMMFWYRQQPGQSLTLIATANQGSEATYESGFVIDKFPISRPNLTFSTLTVSNMSPEDSSIYLCSVSLTSNTEAFFGQGTRLTVV.

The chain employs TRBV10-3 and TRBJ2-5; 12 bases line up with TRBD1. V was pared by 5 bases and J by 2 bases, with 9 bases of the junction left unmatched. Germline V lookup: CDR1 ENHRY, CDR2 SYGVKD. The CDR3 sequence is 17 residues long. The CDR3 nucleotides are TGTGCCATCAGTAATCCGGGACAGGGGGCCGGGCAAGAGACCCAGTACTTC. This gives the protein CAISNPGQGAGQETQYF.

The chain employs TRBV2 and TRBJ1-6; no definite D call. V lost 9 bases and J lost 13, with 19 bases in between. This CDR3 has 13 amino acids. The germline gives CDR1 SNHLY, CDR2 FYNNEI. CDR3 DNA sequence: TGTGCCAGTGAATACTGGGAGACGAGTCCCCTCCACTTT. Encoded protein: CASEYWETSPLHF. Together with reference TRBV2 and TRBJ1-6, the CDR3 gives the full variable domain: EPEVTQTPSHQVTQMGQEVILRCVPISNHLYFYWYRQILGQKVEFLVSFYNNEISEKSEIFDDQFSVERPDGSNFTLKIRSTKLEDSAMYFCASEYWETSPLHFGNGTRLTVT.

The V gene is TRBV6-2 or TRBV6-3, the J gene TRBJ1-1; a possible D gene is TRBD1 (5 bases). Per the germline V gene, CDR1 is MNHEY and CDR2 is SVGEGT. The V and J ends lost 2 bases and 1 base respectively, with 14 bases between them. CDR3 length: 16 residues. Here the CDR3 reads CASSYLGYTGNTEAFF. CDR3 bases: TGTGCCAGCAGTTACCTGGGGTACACAGGGAACACTGAAGCTTTCTTT.

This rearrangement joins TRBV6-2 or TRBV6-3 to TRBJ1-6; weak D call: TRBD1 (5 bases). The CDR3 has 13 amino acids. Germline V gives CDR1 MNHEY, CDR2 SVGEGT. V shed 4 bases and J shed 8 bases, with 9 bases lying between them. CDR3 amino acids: CASSSQGDSPLHF. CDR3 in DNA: TGTGCCAGCAGTTCCCAGGGTGATTCACCCCTCCACTTT.

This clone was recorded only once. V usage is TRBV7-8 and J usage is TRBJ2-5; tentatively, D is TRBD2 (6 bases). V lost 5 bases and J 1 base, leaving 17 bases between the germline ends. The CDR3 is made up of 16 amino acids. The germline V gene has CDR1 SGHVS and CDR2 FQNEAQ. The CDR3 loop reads CASSLTFRGGQETQYF. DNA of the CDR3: TGTGCCAGCAGCCTAACCTTCCGGGGAGGCCAAGAGACCCAGTACTTC.

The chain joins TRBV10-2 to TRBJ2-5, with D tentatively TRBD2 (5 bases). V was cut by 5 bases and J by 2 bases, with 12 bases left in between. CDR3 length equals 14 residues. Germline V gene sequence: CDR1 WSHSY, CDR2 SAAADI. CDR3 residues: CASSPRTLQETQYF. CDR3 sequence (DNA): TGCGCCAGCAGTCCGCGGACTCTTCAAGAGACCCAGTACTTC.

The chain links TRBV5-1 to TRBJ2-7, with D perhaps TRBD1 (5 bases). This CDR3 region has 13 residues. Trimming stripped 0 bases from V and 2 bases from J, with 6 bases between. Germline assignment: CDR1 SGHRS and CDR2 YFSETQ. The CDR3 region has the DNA TGCGCCAGCAGCTTGGCAGGGACCTACGAGCAGTACTTC. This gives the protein CASSLAGTYEQYF.

This chain's CDR3 is CASRRRGDASTDTQYF. In DNA form, the CDR3 reads TGTGCCAGCAGGAGGAGGGGAGACGCTAGCACAGATACGCAGTATTTT. The chain joins TRBV2 to TRBJ2-3; D perhaps matches TRBD2 (6 bases). V shed 6 bases and J shed 0 bases, with 16 bases lying between them. This CDR3 region has 16 residues. Germline assignment: CDR1 SNHLY and CDR2 FYNNEI.